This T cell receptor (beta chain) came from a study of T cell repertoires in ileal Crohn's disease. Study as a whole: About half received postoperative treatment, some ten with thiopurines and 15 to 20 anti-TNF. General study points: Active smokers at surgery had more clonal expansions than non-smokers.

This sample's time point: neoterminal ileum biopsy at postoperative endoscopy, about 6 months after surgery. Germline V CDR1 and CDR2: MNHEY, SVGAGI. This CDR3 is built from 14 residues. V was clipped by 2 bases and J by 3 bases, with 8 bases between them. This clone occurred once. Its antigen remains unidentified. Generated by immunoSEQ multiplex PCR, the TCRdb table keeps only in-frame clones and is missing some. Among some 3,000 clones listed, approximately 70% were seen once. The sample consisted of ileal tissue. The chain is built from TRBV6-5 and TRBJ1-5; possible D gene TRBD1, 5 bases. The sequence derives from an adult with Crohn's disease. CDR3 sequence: CASSYRGNNQPQHF. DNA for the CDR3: TGTGCCAGCAGTTACAGGGGTAACAATCAGCCCCAGCATTTT.